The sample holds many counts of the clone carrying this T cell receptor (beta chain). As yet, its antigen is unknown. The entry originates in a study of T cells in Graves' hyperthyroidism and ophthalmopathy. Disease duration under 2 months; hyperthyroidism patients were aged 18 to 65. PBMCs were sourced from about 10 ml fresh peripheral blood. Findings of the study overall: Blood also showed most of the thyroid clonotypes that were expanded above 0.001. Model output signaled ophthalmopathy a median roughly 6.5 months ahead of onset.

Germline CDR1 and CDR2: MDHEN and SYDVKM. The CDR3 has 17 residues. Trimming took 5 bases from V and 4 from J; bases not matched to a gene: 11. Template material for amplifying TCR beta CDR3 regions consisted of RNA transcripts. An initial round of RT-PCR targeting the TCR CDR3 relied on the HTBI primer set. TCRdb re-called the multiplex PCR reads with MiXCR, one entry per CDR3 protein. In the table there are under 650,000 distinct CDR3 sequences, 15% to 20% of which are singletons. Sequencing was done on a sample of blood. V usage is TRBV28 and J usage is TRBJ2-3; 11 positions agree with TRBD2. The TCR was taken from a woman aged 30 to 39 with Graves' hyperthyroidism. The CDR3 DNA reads TGTGCCAGCAGTCTGGATTCCACTAGCGGGAGAGCAGATACGCAGTATTTT. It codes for CASSLDSTSGRADTQYF. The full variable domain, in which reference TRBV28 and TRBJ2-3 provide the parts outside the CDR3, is DVKVTQSSRYLVKRTGEKVFLECVQDMDHENMFWYRQDPGLGLRLIYFSYDVKMKEKGDIPEGYSVSREKKERFSLILESASTNQTSMYLCASSLDSTSGRADTQYFGPGTRLTVL.